The source of this T cell receptor beta chain is a study of graft-versus-host responses after intestinal transplantation. Study in general: Recipients underwent multivisceral, liver-intestinal, or isolated intestinal transplants. Every transplant recipient was induced with anti-thymocyte globulin, then maintained on tacrolimus and steroids for approximately three years.

Remarks on this clone: Its antigen is as yet unknown.

This CDR3 spans 15 amino acids. Trimming removed 10 bases at V and 0 bases at J, with 16 bases between. CDR1 and CDR2 from the germline V gene are MNHEY and SVGAGI. Study-wide findings and caveats: High graft-versus-host to host-versus-graft clonal ratios were seen in allografts of patients with graft-donor T cell macrochimerism. Circulating GvH clones peaking coincided with falling HvG clones soon after transplant.

The repertoire was sequenced with immunoSEQ multiplex PCR; TCRdb's copy has only in-frame clones and lacks some. The sample shows about 110,000 clones, just under 95% of them seen only once. The chain has TRBV6-5 and TRBJ2-1; no clear D gene. Material: unstimulated CD8+ T cells sorted from spleen or lymph node cells, obtained before transplant. The TCR comes from a human donor who was the organ donor for an intestinal transplant. CDR3 DNA sequence: TGTGCCACCACGGACGTACGATTCTCCTACAATGAGCAGTTCTTC. Residues: CATTDVRFSYNEQFF.